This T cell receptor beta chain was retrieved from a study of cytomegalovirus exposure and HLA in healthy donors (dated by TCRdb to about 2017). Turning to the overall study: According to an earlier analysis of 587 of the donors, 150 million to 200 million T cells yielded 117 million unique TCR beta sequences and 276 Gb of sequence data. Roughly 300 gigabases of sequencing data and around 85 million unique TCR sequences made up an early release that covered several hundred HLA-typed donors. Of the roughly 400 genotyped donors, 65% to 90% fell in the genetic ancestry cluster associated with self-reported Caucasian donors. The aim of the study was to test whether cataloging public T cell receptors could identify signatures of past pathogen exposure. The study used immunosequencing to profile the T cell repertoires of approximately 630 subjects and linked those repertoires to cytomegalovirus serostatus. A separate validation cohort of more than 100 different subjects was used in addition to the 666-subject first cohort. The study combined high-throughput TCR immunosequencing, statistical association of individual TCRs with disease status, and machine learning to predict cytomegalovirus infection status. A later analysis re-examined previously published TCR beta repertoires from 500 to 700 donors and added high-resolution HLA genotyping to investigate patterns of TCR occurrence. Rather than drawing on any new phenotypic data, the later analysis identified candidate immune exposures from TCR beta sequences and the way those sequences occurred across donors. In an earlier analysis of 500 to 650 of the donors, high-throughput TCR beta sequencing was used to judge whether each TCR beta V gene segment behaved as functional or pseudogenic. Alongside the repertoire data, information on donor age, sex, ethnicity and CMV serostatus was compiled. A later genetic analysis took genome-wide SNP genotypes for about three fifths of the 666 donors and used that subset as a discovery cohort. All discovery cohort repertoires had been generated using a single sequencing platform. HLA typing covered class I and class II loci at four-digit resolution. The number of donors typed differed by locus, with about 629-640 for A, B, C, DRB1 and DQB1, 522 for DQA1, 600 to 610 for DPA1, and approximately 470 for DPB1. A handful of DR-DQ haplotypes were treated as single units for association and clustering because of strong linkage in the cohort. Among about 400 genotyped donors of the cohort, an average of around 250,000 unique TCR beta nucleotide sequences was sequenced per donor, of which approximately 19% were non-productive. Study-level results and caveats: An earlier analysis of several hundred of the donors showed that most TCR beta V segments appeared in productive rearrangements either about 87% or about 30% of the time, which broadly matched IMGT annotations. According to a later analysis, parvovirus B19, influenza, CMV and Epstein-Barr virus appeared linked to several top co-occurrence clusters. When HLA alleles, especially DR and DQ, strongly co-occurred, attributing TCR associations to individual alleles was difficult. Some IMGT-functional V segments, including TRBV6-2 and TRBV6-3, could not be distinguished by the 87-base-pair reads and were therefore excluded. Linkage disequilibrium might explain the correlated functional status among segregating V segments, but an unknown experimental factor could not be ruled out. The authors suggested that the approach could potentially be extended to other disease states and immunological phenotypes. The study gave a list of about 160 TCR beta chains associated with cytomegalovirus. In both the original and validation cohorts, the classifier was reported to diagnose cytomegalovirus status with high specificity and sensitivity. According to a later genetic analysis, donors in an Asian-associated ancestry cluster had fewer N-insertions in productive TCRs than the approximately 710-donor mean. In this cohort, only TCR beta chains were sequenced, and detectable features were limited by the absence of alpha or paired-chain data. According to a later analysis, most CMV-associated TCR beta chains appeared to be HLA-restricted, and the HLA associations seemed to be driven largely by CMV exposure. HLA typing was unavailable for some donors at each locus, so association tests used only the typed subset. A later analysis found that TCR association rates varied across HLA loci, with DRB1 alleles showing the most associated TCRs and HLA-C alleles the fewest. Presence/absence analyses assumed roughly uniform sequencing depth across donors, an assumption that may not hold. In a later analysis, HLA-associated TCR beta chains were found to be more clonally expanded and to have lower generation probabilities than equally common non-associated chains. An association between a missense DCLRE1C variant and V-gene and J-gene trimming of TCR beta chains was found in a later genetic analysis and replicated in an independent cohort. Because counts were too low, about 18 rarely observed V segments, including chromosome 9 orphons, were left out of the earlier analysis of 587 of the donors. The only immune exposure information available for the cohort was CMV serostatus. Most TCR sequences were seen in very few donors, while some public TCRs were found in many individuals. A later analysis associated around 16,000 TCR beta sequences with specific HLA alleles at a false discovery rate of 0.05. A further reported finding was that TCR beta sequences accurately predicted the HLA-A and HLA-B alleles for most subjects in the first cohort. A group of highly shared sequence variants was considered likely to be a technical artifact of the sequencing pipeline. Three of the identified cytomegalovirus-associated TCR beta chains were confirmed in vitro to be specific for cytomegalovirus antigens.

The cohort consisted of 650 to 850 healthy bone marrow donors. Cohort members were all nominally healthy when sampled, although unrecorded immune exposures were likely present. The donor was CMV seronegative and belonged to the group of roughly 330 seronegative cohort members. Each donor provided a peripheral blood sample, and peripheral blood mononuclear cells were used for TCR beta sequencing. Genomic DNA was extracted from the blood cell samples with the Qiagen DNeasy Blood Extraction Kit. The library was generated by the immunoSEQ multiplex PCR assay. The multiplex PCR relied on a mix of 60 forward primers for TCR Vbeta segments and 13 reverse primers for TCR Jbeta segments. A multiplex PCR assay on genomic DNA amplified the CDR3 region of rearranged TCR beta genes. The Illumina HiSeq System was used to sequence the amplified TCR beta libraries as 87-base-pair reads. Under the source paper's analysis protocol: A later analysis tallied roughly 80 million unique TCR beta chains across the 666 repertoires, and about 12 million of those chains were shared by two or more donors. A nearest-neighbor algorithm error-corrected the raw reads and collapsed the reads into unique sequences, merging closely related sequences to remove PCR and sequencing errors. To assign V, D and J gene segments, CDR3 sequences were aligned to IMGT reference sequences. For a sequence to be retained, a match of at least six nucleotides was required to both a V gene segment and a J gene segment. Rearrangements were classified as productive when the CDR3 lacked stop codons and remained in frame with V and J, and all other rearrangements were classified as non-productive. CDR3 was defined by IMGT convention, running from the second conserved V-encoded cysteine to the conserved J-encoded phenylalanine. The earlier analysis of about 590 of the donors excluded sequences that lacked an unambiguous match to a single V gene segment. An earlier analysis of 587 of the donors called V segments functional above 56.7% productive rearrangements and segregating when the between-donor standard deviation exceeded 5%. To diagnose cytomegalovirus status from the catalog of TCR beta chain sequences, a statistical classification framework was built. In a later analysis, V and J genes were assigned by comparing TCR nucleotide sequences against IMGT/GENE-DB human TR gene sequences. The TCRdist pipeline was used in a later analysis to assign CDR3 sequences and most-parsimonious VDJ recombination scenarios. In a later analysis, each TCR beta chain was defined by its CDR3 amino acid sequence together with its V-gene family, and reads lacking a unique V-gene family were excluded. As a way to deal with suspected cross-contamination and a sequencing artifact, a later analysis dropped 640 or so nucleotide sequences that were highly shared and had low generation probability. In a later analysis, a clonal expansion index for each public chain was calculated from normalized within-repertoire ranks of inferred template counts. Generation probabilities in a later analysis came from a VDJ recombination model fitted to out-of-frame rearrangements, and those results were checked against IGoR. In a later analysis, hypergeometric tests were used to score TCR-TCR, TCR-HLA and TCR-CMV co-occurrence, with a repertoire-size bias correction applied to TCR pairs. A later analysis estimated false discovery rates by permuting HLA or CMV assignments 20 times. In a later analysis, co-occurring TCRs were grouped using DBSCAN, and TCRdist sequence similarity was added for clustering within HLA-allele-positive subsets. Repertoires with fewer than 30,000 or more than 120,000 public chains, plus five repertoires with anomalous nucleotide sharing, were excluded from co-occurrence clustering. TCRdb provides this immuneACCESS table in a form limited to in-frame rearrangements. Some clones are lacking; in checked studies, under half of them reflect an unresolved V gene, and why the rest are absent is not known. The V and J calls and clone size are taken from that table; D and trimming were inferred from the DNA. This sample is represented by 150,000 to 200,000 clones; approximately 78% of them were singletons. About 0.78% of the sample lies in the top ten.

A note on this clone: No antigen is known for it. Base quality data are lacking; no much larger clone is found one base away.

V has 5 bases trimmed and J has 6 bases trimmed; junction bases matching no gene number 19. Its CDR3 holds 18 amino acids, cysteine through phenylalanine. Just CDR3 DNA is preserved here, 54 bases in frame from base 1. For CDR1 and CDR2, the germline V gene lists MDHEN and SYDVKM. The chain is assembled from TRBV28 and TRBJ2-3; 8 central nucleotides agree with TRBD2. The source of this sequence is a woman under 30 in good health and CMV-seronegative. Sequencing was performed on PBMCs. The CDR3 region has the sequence CASSPPLGLGVFSDTQYF. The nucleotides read TGTGCCAGCAGTCCCCCCCTGGGACTAGGCGTCTTTTCGGATACGCAGTATTTT.